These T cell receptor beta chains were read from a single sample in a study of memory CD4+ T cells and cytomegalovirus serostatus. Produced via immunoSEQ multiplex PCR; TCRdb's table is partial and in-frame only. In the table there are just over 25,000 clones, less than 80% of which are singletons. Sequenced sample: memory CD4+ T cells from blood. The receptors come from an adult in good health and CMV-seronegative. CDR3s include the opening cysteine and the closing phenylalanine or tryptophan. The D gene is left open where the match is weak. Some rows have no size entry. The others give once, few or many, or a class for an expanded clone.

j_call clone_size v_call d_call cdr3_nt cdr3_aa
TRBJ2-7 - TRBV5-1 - TGCGCCAGCAGCTTGGCAGGCAGGGACTACGAGCAGTACTTC CASSLAGRDYEQYF
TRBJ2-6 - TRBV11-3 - TGTGCCAGCAGCTTAACTGGGGCCAACGTCCTGACTTTC CASSLTGANVLTF
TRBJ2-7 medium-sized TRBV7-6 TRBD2 TGTGCCAGCAGCTTAGCGGCTATCCAGACTAGCGCCTTATCCTACGAGCAGTACTTC CASSLAAIQTSALSYEQYF
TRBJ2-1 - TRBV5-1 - TGCGCCAGCAGCTTGGGCTCGGGGGGCGCATGGAATGAGCAGTTCTTC CASSLGSGGAWNEQFF
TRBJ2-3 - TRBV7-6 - TGTGCCAGCAGCGCTCAGACTAGCACAGATACGCAGTATTTT CASSAQTSTDTQYF
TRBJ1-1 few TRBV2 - TGTGCCAGCAGTAGGGACGGGAACACTGAAGCTTTCTTT CASSRDGNTEAFF
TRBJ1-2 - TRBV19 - TGTGCCAGTAGTTCAACTGGGTATGGCTACACCTTC CASSSTGYGYTF
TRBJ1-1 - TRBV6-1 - TGTGCCAGCAATTTCAGGGATCGTTCTGAAGCTTTCTTT CASNFRDRSEAFF
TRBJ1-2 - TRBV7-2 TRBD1 TGTGCCAGCACGCAATGGACAGGACACTATGGCTACACCTTC CASTQWTGHYGYTF
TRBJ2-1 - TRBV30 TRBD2 TGTGCCTGGGGGACTAGCGGGACTTACAATGAGCAGTTCTTC CAWGTSGTYNEQFF
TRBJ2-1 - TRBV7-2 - TGTGCCAGCAGCTTAGGCGTCAATGAGCAGTTCTTC CASSLGVNEQFF
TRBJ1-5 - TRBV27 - TGTGCCAGCAGCGAGTGGGGTCAGCCCCAGCATTTT CASSEWGQPQHF
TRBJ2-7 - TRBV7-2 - TGTGCCAGCAGCTTATTGATCCACGAGCAGTACTTC CASSLLIHEQYF
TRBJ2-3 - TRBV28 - TGTGCCAGCACCCGACAGGAGACAGATACGCAGTATTTT CASTRQETDTQYF
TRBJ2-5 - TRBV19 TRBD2 TGTGCCAGCTCAACGACTAGCGGGAGGGAGACCCAGTACTTC CASSTTSGRETQYF
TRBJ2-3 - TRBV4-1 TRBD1 TGCGCCAGCAGCGTTCGGGACAGTAGCTTCACAGATACGCAGTATTTT CASSVRDSSFTDTQYF
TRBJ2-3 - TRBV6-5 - TGTGCCAGCAGTTACGACAGTTCGGACACAGATACGCAGTATTTT CASSYDSSDTDTQYF
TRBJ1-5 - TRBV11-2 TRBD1 TGTGCCAGCAGCTCCGTCGCCGGGACAGGGTCTCAGCCCCAGCATTTT CASSSVAGTGSQPQHF
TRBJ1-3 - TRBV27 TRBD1 TGTGCCAGCAAACGGGACAGGGGAACAGGAAACACCATATATTTT CASKRDRGTGNTIYF
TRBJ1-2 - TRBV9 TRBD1 TGTGCCAGCAGCGGGACAGGGGGCCGCGGCTATGGCTACACCTTC CASSGTGGRGYGYTF